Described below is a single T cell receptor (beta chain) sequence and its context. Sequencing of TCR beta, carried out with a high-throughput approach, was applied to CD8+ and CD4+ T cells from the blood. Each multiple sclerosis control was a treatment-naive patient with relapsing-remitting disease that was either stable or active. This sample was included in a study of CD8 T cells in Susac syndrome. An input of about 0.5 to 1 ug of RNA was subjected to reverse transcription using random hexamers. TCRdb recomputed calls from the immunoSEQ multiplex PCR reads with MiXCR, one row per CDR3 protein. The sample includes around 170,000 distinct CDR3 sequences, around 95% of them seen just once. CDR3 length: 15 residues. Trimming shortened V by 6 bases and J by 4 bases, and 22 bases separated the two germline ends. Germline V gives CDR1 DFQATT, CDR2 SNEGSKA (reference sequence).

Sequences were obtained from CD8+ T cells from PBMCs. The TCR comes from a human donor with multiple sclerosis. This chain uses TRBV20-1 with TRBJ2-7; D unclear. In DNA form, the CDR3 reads TGCAGTGCCACCCCTCGGGCCGGGTTTTTGTACGAGCAGTACTTC. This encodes CSATPRAGFLYEQYF.